Following are 23 T cell receptor beta chains from one sample sequenced in a study of technical replicates of blood from several donors. The data were produced by immunoSEQ multiplex PCR, yet TCRdb's version contains in-frame clones alone and is incomplete. The table includes 15,000 to 17,000 clones, 85% to 90% detected once. Sequenced material: PBMCs. These TCRs come from a human donor in good health.

J is TRBJ2-2 and V is TRBV19, with 8 nucleotides matching TRBD1. The CDR3 totals 16 residues. Trimming at V came to 3 bases and at J to 1 base, leaving 4 bases not matched to a gene. Germline CDR1 and CDR2: LNHDA and SQIVND (reference sequence). The CDR3 nucleotides read TGTGCCAGTAGTATCCTGGACAGGGTGAACACCGGGGAGCTGTTTTTT. Its translation: CASSILDRVNTGELFF.

This clone was seen a handful of times. The gene calls are TRBV2 and TRBJ1-2, with no clear D. Trimming pared 2 bases from V and 9 bases from J, leaving 7 bases between. Germline V gene lookup returns CDR1 SNHLY and CDR2 FYNNEI. The CDR3 contains 11 residues. The CDR3 coding sequence is TGTGCCAGCAGTGAAAGCGGGCGCTACACCTTC. Translation: CASSESGRYTF.

The V call is TRBV5-1, the J call TRBJ1-2, with D perhaps matching TRBD1 (5 bases). CDR1 and CDR2 (germline): SGHRS, YFSETQ. This CDR3 region has 14 residues. V shed 2 bases and J shed 1 base, with 9 bases lying between them. DNA for the CDR3: TGCGCCAGCAGCTTAGGGGTCGTTAACTATGGCTACACCTTC. Protein: CASSLGVVNYGYTF.

The rearrangement joins TRBV5-1 to TRBJ2-2; perhaps TRBD2 as D (5 bases). The CDR3 spans 15 residues. V lost 3 bases and J 4 bases, leaving 13 bases between the germline ends. From germline, CDR1 is SGHRS and CDR2 YFSETQ. The CDR3 nucleotides are TGCGCCAGCAGCTGGGTCGAGGGCACCACCGGGGAGCTGTTTTTT. It codes for CASSWVEGTTGELFF.

The chain joins TRBV7-2 to TRBJ2-1, with 15 nucleotides matching TRBD2. Germline V gene lookup returns CDR1 SGHTA and CDR2 FQGNSA. This CDR3 has 16 amino acids. V was clipped by 5 bases and J by 7 bases; unmatched bases: 6. Here the CDR3 reads CASSLPGTSGRNEQFF. CDR3 nucleotides: TGTGCCAGCAGCCTCCCCGGGACTAGCGGGAGGAATGAGCAGTTCTTC. The full variable domain, completed using reference TRBV7-2 and TRBJ2-1, is GAGVSQSPSNKVTEKGKDVELRCDPISGHTALYWYRQSLGQGLEFLIYFQGNSAPDKSGLPSDRFSAERTGGSVSTLTIQRTQQEDSAVYLCASSLPGTSGRNEQFFGPGTRLTVL.

This chain links TRBV28 with TRBJ2-1, with 10 bases lining up with TRBD2. V shed 5 bases and J 5 bases; nucleotides not matched to a gene: 3. Per germline, CDR1 MDHEN and CDR2 SYDVKM. CDR3 length: 14 amino acids. CDR3 nucleotides: TGTGCCAGCAGTCGGACTAGCGGACACAATGAGCAGTTCTTC. This gives the protein CASSRTSGHNEQFF.

This clone appeared a few times. The rearrangement links TRBV5-6 to TRBJ1-1; 11 bases align to TRBD1. The germline V gene encodes CDR1 SGHDT and CDR2 YYEEEE. This CDR3 is 13 amino acids long. V was pared by 2 bases and J by 12 bases, with 6 bases of the junction left unmatched. The CDR3 coding sequence is TGTGCCAGCAGCTTACCAGGACAGGGGGCGTCTTTCTTT. Residues: CASSLPGQGASFF.

This chain joins TRBV5-1 and TRBJ2-1; TRBD2 agrees at 11 bases. The CDR3 consists of 15 residues. V shed 0 bases, J shed 6 bases, and the junction held 2 bases outside the gene matches. Germline loops: CDR1 SGHRS, CDR2 YFSETQ. The CDR3 nucleotides are TGCGCCAGCAGCTTGGACCTAGCGGGAGGCAATGAGCAGTTCTTC. Protein product: CASSLDLAGGNEQFF.

The chain couples TRBV28 to TRBJ1-2; D might be TRBD1 (5 bases). Deletions cut 1 base from V and 5 bases from J, with 11 bases between. This CDR3 has 14 amino acids. CDR1 and CDR2 from the germline V gene are MDHEN and SYDVKM. The CDR3 sequence is CASSLYRGTYGYTF. The CDR3 nucleotides read TGTGCCAGCAGTTTATATCGGGGGACTTATGGCTACACCTTC.

The chain uses TRBV21-1 and TRBJ1-1; the listed D gene, TRBD1, was not tested against the DNA. TRBV21-1 is marked as a pseudogene. The CDR3 loop spans 16 amino acids. The CDR3 DNA is TGTGCCAGCAGCAAAAAAGGTTTCAGGGGGGACACTGAAGCTTTCTTT. Translating it yields CASSKKGFRGDTEAFF.

Note on this clone: In the same sample, other DNA sequences code for this CDR3. The gene calls are TRBV19 and TRBJ2-1, with 7 nucleotides matching TRBD2. The CDR3 runs 17 residues. With V trimmed by 0 bases and J by 3 bases, 8 bases remained unmatched. The V gene's germline CDR1 is LNHDA and CDR2 SQIVND (reference sequence). In nucleotides, the CDR3 is TGTGCCAGTAGTATAGATCTGGCTAGCGGCAGCTACAATGAGCAGTTCTTC. Translating it yields CASSIDLASGSYNEQFF.

V usage is TRBV5-1 and J usage is TRBJ2-3; 10 bases map to TRBD2. The ends lost 1 base at V and 6 bases at J; junction bases unmatched: 14. This CDR3 has 18 amino acids. Germline CDR1 SGHRS, CDR2 YFSETQ. In DNA, the CDR3 is TGCGCCAGCAGCTTGCTCTCGGGCAGCGGGAGGGCCACCGATACGCAGTATTTT. This codes for CASSLLSGSGRATDTQYF.

J is TRBJ2-3 and V is TRBV28; D is unclear. Germline V gives CDR1 MDHEN, CDR2 SYDVKM. CDR3 length equals 10 residues. Trimming left V 10 bases short and J 7 bases short, with 9 bases between. Written as DNA, the CDR3 is TGTGCCACCCTGGGCAATACGCAGTATTTT. This sequence encodes CATLGNTQYF.

The chain carries TRBV5-1 and TRBJ1-1, with 7 bases aligning to TRBD1. Germline CDR1 SGHRS, CDR2 YFSETQ. The CDR3 runs 15 residues. V shed 7 bases, J shed 1 base, and the junction held 10 bases outside the gene matches. The CDR3 coding sequence is TGCGCCAGCGCCCCCCGACAGGGCTCGAACACTGAAGCTTTCTTT. Its protein product is CASAPRQGSNTEAFF.

The J gene is TRBJ2-1, the V gene TRBV7-6; tentative D call: TRBD1 (5 bases). Trimming shortened V by 2 bases and J by 8 bases, and 7 bases separated the two germline ends. CDR3 length: 12 residues. Germline CDR1 SGHVS, CDR2 FNYEAQ. The CDR3 region has the DNA TGTGCCAGCAGCTTACAGGGCGATGAGCAGTTCTTC. Translating gives CASSLQGDEQFF. The full variable domain, completed using reference TRBV7-6 and TRBJ2-1, is GAGVSQSPRYKVTKRGQDVALRCDPISGHVSLYWYRQALGQGPEFLTYFNYEAQQDKSGLPNDRFSAERPEGSISTLTIQRTEQRDSAMYRCASSLQGDEQFFGPGTRLTVL.

This chain joins TRBV11-3 and TRBJ2-7, with D possibly TRBD2 on 5 matching bases. Trimming took off 1 base at V and 5 bases at J, with 9 bases between the two ends. Looked up from germline, CDR1 is SGHNT and CDR2 is YENEEA. The CDR3 is made up of 13 amino acids. DNA for the CDR3: TGTGCCAGCAGCTTAGGTAACGGGAACGAGCAGTACTTC. Amino acid sequence: CASSLGNGNEQYF.

This sequence joins TRBV5-1 and TRBJ2-5; the match to TRBD2 covers 12 bases. This CDR3 region has 15 residues. V lost 4 bases and J lost 3; bases outside the gene matches: 4. The germline V gene encodes CDR1 SGHRS and CDR2 YFSETQ. The CDR3 DNA is TGCGCCAGCAGCCTAAGACTAGCGGGAGAAGAGACCCAGTACTTC. It encodes CASSLRLAGEETQYF.

J is TRBJ2-1 and V is TRBV7-9, with 14 bases aligning to TRBD2. Germline lookup yields CDR1 SEHNR and CDR2 FQNEAQ (reference sequence). The CDR3 sequence is 18 residues long. V lost 5 bases to trimming and J lost 7 bases; unmatched junction nucleotides: 13. Here the CDR3 DNA reads TGTGCCAGCAGCCCAGGACTAGCGGGAGGTTGGTACGGGAATGAGCAGTTCTTC. This encodes CASSPGLAGGWYGNEQFF.

The gene calls are TRBV25-1 and TRBJ2-1, with 9 bases that match TRBD1. Trimming removed 2 bases from V and 1 base from J; junction bases left unmatched: 6. The CDR3 has 17 amino acids. From germline, CDR1 is MGHDK and CDR2 SYGVNS. CDR3 region: CASSEPGQGGSYNEQFF. CDR3 coding DNA: TGTGCCAGCAGTGAACCGGGACAGGGTGGGTCCTACAATGAGCAGTTCTTC.

The genes are TRBV7-3 and TRBJ2-6, with 10 bases identical to TRBD2. Germline values: CDR1 SGHTA, CDR2 FQGTGA. The CDR3 covers 18 residues. V lost 5 bases and J lost 1; bases outside the gene matches: 8. The chain's CDR3 is CASSPPPGLASGANVLTF. CDR3 nucleotides: TGTGCCAGCAGCCCCCCCCCGGGACTAGCGTCTGGGGCCAACGTCCTGACTTTC.

This clone appeared once. The V call is TRBV6-1, the J call TRBJ2-1, with a weak D call TRBD1 (5 bases). The V end was cut by 1 base, the J end by 4 bases, with 5 bases between. From germline, CDR1 is MNHNS and CDR2 SASEGT. The length of the CDR3 is 13 residues. CDR3 coding DNA: TGTGCCAGCAGTGAAGGGACATACAATGAGCAGTTCTTC. Translating gives CASSEGTYNEQFF.

This sequence joins TRBV7-3 and TRBJ2-3, with 7 bases identical to TRBD2. V gave up 5 bases and J gave up 6 bases; unmatched junction bases: 11. Germline V lookup: CDR1 SGHTA, CDR2 FQGTGA. The CDR3 is 15 amino acids. The CDR3 DNA is TGTGCCAGCAGCCCCCGAGGCGGGAGACCCGATACGCAGTATTTT. Translation: CASSPRGGRPDTQYF.

The chain carries TRBV28 and TRBJ1-3; D remains unclear. Germline V lookup: CDR1 MDHEN, CDR2 SYDVKM. V shed 3 bases and J shed 1 base, with 13 bases lying between them. The CDR3 extends over 16 amino acids. The CDR3 is CASSLPQALSGNTIYF. CDR3 coding DNA: TGTGCCAGCAGTTTGCCCCAGGCATTGTCTGGAAACACCATATATTTT.